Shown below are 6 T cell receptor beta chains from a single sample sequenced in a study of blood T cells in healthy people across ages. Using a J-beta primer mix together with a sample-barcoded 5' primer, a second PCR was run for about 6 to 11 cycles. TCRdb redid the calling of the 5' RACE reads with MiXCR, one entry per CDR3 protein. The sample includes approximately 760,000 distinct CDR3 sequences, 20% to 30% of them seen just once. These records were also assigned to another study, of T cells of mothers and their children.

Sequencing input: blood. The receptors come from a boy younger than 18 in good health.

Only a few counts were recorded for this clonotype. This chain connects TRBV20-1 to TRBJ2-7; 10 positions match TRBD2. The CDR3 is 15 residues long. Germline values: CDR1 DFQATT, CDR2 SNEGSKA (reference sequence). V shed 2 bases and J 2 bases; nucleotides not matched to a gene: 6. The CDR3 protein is CSARQYSGRTYEQYF. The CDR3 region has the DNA TGCAGTGCTAGACAGTATAGCGGGAGGACCTACGAGCAGTACTTC.

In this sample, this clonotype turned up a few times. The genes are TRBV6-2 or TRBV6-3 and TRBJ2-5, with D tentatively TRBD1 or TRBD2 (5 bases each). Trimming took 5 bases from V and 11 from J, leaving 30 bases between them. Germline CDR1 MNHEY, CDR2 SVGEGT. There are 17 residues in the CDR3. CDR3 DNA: TGTGCCAGCAGTAAATGGGACGGCCCAAAGAGAATTTCTGAGCAGTACTTC. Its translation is CASSKWDGPKRISEQYF.

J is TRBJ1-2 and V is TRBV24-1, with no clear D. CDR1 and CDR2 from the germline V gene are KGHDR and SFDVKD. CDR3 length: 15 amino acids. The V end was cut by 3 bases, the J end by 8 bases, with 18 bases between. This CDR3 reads CATSDPDVLLRGYTF. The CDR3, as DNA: TGTGCCACCAGTGATCCTGACGTTTTGCTTCGAGGCTACACCTTC.

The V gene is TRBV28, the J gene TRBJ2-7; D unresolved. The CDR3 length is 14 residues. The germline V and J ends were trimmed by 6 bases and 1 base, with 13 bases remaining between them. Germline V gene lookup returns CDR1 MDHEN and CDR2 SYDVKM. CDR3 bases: TGTGCCAGCAGGGAGTTGTTGACGTCCTACGAGCAGTACTTC. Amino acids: CASRELLTSYEQYF.

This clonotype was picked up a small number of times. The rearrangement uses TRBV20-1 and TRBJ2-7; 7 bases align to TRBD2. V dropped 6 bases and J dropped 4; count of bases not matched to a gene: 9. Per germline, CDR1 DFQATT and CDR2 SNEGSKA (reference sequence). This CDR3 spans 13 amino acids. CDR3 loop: CSARAGDGYEQYF. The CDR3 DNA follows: TGCAGTGCCCGGGCGGGAGACGGATACGAGCAGTACTTC.

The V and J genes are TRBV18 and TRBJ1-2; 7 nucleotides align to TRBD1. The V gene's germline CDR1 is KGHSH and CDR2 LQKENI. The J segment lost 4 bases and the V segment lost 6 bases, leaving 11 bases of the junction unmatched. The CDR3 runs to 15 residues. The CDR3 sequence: CASSRGQSGSYGYTF. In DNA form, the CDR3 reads TGTGCCAGCTCCCGGGGACAGTCTGGGAGCTATGGCTACACCTTC.